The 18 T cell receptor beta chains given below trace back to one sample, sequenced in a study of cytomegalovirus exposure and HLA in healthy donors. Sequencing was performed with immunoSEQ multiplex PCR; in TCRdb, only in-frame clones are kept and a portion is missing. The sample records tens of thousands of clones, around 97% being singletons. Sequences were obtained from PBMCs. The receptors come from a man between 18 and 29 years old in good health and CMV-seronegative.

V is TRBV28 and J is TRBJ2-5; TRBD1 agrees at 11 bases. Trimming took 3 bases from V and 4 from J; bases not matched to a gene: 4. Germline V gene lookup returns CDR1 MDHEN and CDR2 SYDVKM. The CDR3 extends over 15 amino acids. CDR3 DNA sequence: TGTGCCAGCAGTTTCCAGGGACAGGGGGGAGAGACCCAGTACTTC. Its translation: CASSFQGQGGETQYF. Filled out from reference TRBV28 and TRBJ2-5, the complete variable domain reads DVKVTQSSRYLVKRTGEKVFLECVQDMDHENMFWYRQDPGLGLRLIYFSYDVKMKEKGDIPEGYSVSREKKERFSLILESASTNQTSMYLCASSFQGQGGETQYFGPGTRLLVL.

CDR3 in DNA: TGTGCCAGCAGCCCTGGCGGGGCCTCTGGAAACACCATATATTTT. It encodes CASSPGGASGNTIYF. The genes are TRBV7-2 and TRBJ1-3; a possible D gene is TRBD1 (5 bases). The germline V and J ends were trimmed by 5 bases and 0 bases, with 11 bases remaining between them. CDR3 length: 15 residues. Looked up from germline, CDR1 is SGHTA and CDR2 is FQGNSA. The full variable domain, rest sourced from reference TRBV7-2 and TRBJ1-3, is GAGVSQSPSNKVTEKGKDVELRCDPISGHTALYWYRQSLGQGLEFLIYFQGNSAPDKSGLPSDRFSAERTGGSVSTLTIQRTQQEDSAVYLCASSPGGASGNTIYFGEGSWLTVV.

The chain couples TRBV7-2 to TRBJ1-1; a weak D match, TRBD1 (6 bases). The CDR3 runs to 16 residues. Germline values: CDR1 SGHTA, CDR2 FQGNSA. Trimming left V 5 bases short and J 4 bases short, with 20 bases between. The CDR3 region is CASSHIWGRTGTEAFF. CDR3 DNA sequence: TGTGCCAGCAGCCATATCTGGGGGCGGACGGGCACTGAAGCTTTCTTT.

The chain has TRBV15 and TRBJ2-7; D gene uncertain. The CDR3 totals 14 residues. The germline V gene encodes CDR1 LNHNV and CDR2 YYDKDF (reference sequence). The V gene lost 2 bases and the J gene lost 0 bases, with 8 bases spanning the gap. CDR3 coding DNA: TGTGCCACCAGCAGATCTAGATCCTCCTACGAGCAGTACTTC. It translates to CATSRSRSSYEQYF.

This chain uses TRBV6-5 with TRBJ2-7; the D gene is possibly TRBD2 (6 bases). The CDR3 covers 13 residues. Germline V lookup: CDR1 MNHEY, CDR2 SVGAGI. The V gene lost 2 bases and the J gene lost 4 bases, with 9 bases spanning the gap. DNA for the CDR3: TGTGCCAGCAGTTACGGCGGGACGTACGAGCAGTACTTC. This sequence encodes CASSYGGTYEQYF.

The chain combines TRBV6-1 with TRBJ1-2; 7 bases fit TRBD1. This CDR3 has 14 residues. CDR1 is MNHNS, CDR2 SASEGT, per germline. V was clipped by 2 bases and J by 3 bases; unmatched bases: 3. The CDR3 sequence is CASSESQGDYGYTF. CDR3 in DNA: TGTGCCAGCAGTGAATCCCAGGGGGACTATGGCTACACCTTC.

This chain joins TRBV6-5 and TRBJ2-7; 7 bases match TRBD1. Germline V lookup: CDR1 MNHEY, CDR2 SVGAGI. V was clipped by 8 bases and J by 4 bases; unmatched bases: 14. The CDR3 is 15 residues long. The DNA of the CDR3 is TGTGCCAGCGGTCGTGAGGGGGCGATGTATTACGAGCAGTACTTC. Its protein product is CASGREGAMYYEQYF.

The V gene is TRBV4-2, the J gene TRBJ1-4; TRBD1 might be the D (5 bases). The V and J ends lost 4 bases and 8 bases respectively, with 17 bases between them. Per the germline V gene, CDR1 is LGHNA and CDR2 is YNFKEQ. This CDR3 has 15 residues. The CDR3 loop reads CASSPSRGEQEKLFF. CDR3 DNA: TGTGCCAGCAGCCCTTCTCGGGGGGAACAGGAAAAACTGTTTTTT.

CDR3 in DNA: TGTGCCAGCAGTCACGGACAGTCTGAAGCTTTCTTT. As protein: CASSHGQSEAFF. V and J are TRBV6-6 and TRBJ1-1, with D possibly matching TRBD1 (6 bases). Trimming pared 5 bases from V and 6 bases from J, leaving 10 bases between. The CDR3 extends over 12 amino acids. Germline loops: CDR1 MNHNY, CDR2 SVGAGI (reference sequence).

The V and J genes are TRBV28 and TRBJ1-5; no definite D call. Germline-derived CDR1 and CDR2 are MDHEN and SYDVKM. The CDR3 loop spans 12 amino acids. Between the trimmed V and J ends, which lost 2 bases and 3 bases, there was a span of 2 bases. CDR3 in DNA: TGTGCCAGCAGTTTACTCAATCAGCCCCAGCATTTT. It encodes CASSLLNQPQHF. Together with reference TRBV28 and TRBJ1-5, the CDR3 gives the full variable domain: DVKVTQSSRYLVKRTGEKVFLECVQDMDHENMFWYRQDPGLGLRLIYFSYDVKMKEKGDIPEGYSVSREKKERFSLILESASTNQTSMYLCASSLLNQPQHFGDGTRLSIL.

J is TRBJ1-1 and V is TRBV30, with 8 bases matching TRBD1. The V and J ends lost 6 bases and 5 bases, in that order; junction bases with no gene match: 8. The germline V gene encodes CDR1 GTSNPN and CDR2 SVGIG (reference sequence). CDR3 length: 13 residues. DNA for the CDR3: TGTGCCTGTATTTACAGGGGGATGACTGAAGCTTTCTTT. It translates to CACIYRGMTEAFF.

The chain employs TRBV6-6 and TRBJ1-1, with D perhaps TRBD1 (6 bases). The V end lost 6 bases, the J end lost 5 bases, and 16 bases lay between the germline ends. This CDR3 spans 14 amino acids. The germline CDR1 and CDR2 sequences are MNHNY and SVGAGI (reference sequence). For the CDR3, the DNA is TGTGCCAGCAGCTTAGAACAGGGCCTGACTGAAGCTTTCTTT. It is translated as CASSLEQGLTEAFF.

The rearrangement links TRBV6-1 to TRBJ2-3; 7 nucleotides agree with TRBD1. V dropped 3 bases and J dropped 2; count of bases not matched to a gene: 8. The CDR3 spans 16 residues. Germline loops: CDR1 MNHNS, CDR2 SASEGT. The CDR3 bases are TGTGCCAGCAGTGACTTACAGGGGTTTCACACAGATACGCAGTATTTT. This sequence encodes CASSDLQGFHTDTQYF.

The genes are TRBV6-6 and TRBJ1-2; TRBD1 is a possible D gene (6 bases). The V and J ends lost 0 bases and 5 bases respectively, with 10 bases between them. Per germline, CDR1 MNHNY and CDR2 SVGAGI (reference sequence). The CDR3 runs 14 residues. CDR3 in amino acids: CASSYSYRVYGYTF. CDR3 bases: TGTGCCAGCAGTTACTCCTACAGGGTTTATGGCTACACCTTC.

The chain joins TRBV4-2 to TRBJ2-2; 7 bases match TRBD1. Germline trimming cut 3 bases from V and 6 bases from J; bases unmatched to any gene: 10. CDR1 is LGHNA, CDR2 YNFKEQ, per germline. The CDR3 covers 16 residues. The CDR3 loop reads CASSQGQRGNAGELFF. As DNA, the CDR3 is TGTGCCAGCAGCCAGGGACAGAGGGGGAATGCCGGGGAGCTGTTTTTT.

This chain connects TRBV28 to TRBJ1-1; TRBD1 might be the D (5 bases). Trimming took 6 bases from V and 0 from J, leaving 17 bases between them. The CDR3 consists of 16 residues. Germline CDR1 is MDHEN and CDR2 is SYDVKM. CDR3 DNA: TGTGCCAGCAGCTTAGCAGGGATTACTATGAACACTGAAGCTTTCTTT. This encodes CASSLAGITMNTEAFF.

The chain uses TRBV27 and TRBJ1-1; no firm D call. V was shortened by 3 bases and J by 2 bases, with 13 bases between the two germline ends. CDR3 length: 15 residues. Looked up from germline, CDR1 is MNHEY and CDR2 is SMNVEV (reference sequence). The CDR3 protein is CASSFSRLLNTEAFF. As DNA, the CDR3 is TGTGCCAGCAGTTTCTCGAGGCTACTCAACACTGAAGCTTTCTTT.

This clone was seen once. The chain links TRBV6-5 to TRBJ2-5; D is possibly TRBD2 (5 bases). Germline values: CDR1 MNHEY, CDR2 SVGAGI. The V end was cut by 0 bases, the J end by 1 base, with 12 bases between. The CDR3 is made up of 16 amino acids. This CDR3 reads CASSYSKRQFQETQYF. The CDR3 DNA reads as TGTGCCAGCAGTTACTCGAAGCGGCAGTTCCAAGAGACCCAGTACTTC.